This TCR beta chain was identified during a study of Ad26.COV2.S vaccination and SARS-CoV-2 variants. Study findings and constraints: Researchers cautioned that TCR breadth and depth analyses may have underestimated total T cell responses.

Per the germline V gene, CDR1 is SGHDN and CDR2 is FVKESK. The CDR3 sequence is 14 residues long. V gave up 4 bases and J gave up 7 bases; unmatched junction bases: 4. Comments on this clone: Its antigen is currently unknown.

Method: immunoSEQ multiplex PCR; TCRdb's copy keeps in-frame clones and lacks some. This table has more than 300,000 clones, around four fifths appearing once. The sample's treatment: some 20 received Ad26.COV2.S at low or high dose, single or two shots; 5 received placebo; per-sample allocation not given. It was on day 63 after the first vaccine or placebo injection that samples were taken. The chain has TRBV14 and TRBJ1-4, with 9 bases matching TRBD1. Material: peripheral blood, obtained in a trial of Ad26.COV2.S vaccine versus placebo. The sequence came from a person aged 18-60 years who received the Ad26.COV2.S COVID-19 vaccine or a placebo. CDR3: CASSPQGASEKLFF. As DNA, the CDR3 is TGTGCCAGCAGCCCACAGGGGGCCAGTGAAAAACTGTTTTTT.